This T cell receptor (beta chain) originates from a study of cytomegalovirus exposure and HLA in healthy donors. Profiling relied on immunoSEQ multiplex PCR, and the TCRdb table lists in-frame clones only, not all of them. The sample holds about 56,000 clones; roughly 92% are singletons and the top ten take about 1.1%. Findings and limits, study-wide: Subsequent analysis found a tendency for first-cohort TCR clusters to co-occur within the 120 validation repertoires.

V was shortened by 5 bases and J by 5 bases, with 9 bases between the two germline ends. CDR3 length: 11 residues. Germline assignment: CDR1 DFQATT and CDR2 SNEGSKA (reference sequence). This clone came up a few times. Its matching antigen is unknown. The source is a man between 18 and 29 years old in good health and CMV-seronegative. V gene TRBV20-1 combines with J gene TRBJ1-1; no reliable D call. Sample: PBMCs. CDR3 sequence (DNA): TGCAGTGCTCGGTGGGCAACTGAAGCTTTCTTT. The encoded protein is CSARWATEAFF.